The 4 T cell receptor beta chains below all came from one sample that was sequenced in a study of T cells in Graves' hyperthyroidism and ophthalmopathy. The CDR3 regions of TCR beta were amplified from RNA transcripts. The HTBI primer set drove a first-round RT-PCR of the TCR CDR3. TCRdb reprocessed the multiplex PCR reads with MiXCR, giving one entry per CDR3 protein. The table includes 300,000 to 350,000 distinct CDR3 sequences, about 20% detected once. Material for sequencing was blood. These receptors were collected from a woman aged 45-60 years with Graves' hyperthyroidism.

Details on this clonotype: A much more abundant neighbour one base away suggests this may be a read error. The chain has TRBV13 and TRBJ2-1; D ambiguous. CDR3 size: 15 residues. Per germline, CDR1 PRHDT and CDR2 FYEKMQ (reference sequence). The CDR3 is CASSIGNRPNYEQFF. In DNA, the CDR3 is TGTGCCAGCAGCATAGGGAATCGACCCAACTACGAGCAGTTCTTC.

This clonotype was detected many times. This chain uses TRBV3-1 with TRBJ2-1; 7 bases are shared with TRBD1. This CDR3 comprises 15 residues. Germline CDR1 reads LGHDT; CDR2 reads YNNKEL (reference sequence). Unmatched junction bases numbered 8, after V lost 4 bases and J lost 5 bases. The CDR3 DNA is TGTGCCAGCAGCCCTATCCCGACAGGGAACAATGAGCAGTTCTTC. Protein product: CASSPIPTGNNEQFF.

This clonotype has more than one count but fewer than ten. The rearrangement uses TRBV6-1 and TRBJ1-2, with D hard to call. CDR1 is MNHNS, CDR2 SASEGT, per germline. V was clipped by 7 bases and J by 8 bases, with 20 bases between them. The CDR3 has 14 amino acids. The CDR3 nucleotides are TGTGCCAGCAAGATCGGCGGAAAGTTAGAGGGCTACACCTTC. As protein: CASKIGGKLEGYTF.

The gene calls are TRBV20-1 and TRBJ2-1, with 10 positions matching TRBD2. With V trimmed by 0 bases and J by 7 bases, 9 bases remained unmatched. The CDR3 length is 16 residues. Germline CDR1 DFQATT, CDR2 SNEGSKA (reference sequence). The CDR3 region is CSARDSSGRPPNEQFF. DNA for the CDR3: TGCAGTGCTAGAGATAGTAGCGGGAGGCCCCCAAATGAGCAGTTCTTC.